These 14 T cell receptor beta chains were sequenced from one sample in a study of T-cell reconstitution after alpha-beta-depleted transplantation in children. Unique molecular identifiers were incorporated when the TCRbeta library was constructed. One entry per CDR3 protein results from TCRdb running MiXCR on the PCR reads. The sample records approximately 590,000 distinct CDR3 sequences, roughly a tenth being singletons. The starting material was PBMCs from the stem cell graft donor, obtained from the stem cell graft. The receptors derive from a human donor who donated a stem cell graft to a child with acute myeloid leukemia.

Many counts were recorded for this clonotype. The chain recombines TRBV4-1 with TRBJ2-1, with D possibly TRBD1 on 5 matching bases. The CDR3 runs 14 residues. Germline V gives CDR1 MGHRA, CDR2 YSYEKL. V was trimmed by 1 base and J by 7 bases, leaving 11 bases between them. The CDR3 sequence is CASSQARGMNEQFF. Here the CDR3 DNA reads TGCGCCAGCAGCCAAGCAAGGGGAATGAATGAGCAGTTCTTC.

This clonotype came up many times. The chain has TRBV12-3 or TRBV12-4 and TRBJ1-5, with 12 bases aligning to TRBD1. The CDR3 loop spans 16 amino acids. V dropped 4 bases and J dropped 5; count of bases not matched to a gene: 6. The CDR3: CASSSPGTGGYQPQHF. The DNA for the CDR3 is TGTGCCAGCAGTTCCCCGGGGACAGGGGGCTATCAGCCCCAGCATTTT.

This clonotype came up many times. The CDR3 DNA is TGTGCCAGCAGCTTAAGACCGGGACAGATCTACGAGCAGTACTTC. Translated, it gives CASSLRPGQIYEQYF. The chain recombines TRBV7-2 with TRBJ2-7; TRBD1 matches at 7 bases. The CDR3 runs 15 residues. V shed 2 bases and J 3 bases; nucleotides not matched to a gene: 7. Germline assignment: CDR1 SGHTA and CDR2 FQGNSA.

This clonotype was seen only a few times. J is TRBJ1-1 and V is TRBV5-1, with unresolved D. CDR1 is SGHRS and CDR2 is YFSETQ in the germline V gene. Trimming shortened V by 7 bases and J by 5 bases, and 18 bases separated the two germline ends. This CDR3 is built from 14 residues. CDR3 region: CASARQSSNTEAFF. The CDR3 DNA sequence: TGCGCCAGCGCCAGGCAAAGCTCAAATACTGAAGCTTTCTTT.

This clonotype was picked up many times. This chain links TRBV29-1 with TRBJ2-3, with 9 nucleotides matching TRBD2. V lost 4 bases and J lost 6; bases outside the gene matches: 14. This CDR3 is built from 16 residues. CDR1 is SQVTM and CDR2 is ANQGSEA in the germline V gene. This CDR3 reads CSVASLREGLGDTQYF. CDR3 DNA sequence: TGCAGCGTTGCTTCCCTGCGGGAGGGCCTTGGGGATACGCAGTATTTT.

This clonotype was seen ten or more times. The V and J genes are TRBV25-1 and TRBJ2-5; D tentatively fits TRBD1 or TRBD2 (5 bases each). Trimming shortened V by 4 bases and J by 4 bases, and 19 bases separated the two germline ends. This CDR3 is built from 16 residues. Per the germline V gene, CDR1 is MGHDK and CDR2 is SYGVNS. CDR3 bases: TGTGCCAGCAGTGTCTCCCGGGGACCCAGCGCAGAGACCCAGTACTTC. Translating it yields CASSVSRGPSAETQYF.

This clonotype turned up a few times. The chain carries TRBV27 and TRBJ2-3; TRBD2 might be the D (6 bases). Germline CDR1 is MNHEY and CDR2 is SMNVEV (reference sequence). Trimming removed 6 bases at V and 4 bases at J, with 20 bases between. The CDR3 spans 16 residues. The DNA of the CDR3 is TGTGCCAGCAGGCCGTCTAGGGCGGGATTGGCAGATACGCAGTATTTT. It yields the protein CASRPSRAGLADTQYF.

The gene calls are TRBV11-2 and TRBJ2-1, with 7 positions matching TRBD2. CDR1 and CDR2 (germline): SGHAT, FQNNGV. The CDR3 has 16 residues. J lost 6 bases, V lost 5 bases, and 13 bases had no gene match. The CDR3 bases are TGTGCCAGCAGCCCCAGAGACGGGAGGCTCTCCAATGAGCAGTTCTTC. It translates to CASSPRDGRLSNEQFF.

The V gene is TRBV29-1, the J gene TRBJ2-7, with D tentatively TRBD1 (6 bases). The CDR3 spans 15 residues. In germline, CDR1 is SQVTM, CDR2 ANQGSEA. V shed 4 bases and J shed 3 bases, with 19 bases lying between them. The CDR3 coding sequence is TGCAGCGTTGTCGCAACCACAGGGCCGGTCTACGAGCAGTACTTC. It translates to CSVVATTGPVYEQYF.

V gene TRBV6-6 combines with J gene TRBJ1-2; no firm D call. In germline, CDR1 is MNHNY, CDR2 SVGAGI (reference sequence). Trimming cost V 6 bases and J 3 bases, with 8 bases left between them. This CDR3 has 12 residues. The DNA of the CDR3 is TGTGCCAGCAGCCGGCCGGACTATGGCTACACCTTC. Translated: CASSRPDYGYTF.

V and J are TRBV6-1 and TRBJ2-7; no reliable D call. CDR1 and CDR2 from the germline V gene are MNHNS and SASEGT. The CDR3 sequence is 14 residues long. The V end was cut by 6 bases, the J end by 3 bases, with 15 bases between. This chain's CDR3 is CASSRQDIIYEQYF. DNA for the CDR3: TGTGCCAGCAGCCGTCAAGATATTATCTACGAGCAGTACTTC.

Only a few counts were recorded for this clonotype. The genes are TRBV19 and TRBJ1-5, with D unclear. Trimming removed 5 bases at V and 3 bases at J, with 14 bases between. From germline, CDR1 is LNHDA and CDR2 SQIVND (reference sequence). This CDR3 has 15 residues. CDR3: CASSLSRQLNQPQHF. CDR3 DNA sequence: TGTGCCAGTAGTCTTTCTAGACAACTCAATCAGCCCCAGCATTTT.

This clonotype has only a few counts. The genes are TRBV28 and TRBJ2-5; TRBD1 matches at 9 bases. With 5 bases clipped from V and 3 bases from J, the junction kept 10 bases outside the gene matches. The CDR3 spans 16 residues. CDR1 MDHEN and CDR2 SYDVKM come from the germline V gene. The DNA of the CDR3 is TGTGCCAGCAGTCCGACACAGGGGGCTGGGGAAGAGACCCAGTACTTC. It translates to CASSPTQGAGEETQYF.

The table lists this clonotype with a few counts. V is TRBV29-1 and J is TRBJ2-1; a weak D match, TRBD2 (5 bases). V was trimmed by 3 bases and J by 0 bases, leaving 15 bases between them. The CDR3 covers 16 residues. In germline, CDR1 is SQVTM, CDR2 ANQGSEA. CDR3 in DNA: TGCAGCGTTGATGTGTTAGCGTCGAGCTCCTACAATGAGCAGTTCTTC. It yields the protein CSVDVLASSSYNEQFF.